The 9 T cell receptor beta chains below all came from one sample that was sequenced in a study of blood T cell repertoires in COVID-19. Sequencing was performed with immunoSEQ multiplex PCR; in TCRdb, only in-frame clones are kept and a portion is missing. The table lists roughly 230,000 clones, 70% to 90% of them singletons. The sequencing sample was made of peripheral blood. These receptors came from a man in his forties or fifties with acute or convalescent COVID-19.

This chain connects TRBV7-3 to TRBJ2-5, with D perhaps matching TRBD2 (7 bases). There are 16 residues in the CDR3. V was clipped by 4 bases and J by 2 bases, with 17 bases between them. Germline-derived CDR1 and CDR2 are SGHTA and FQGTGA. The CDR3 nucleotides read TGTGCCAGCAGCTCCGGATTGGGAGGGGGACAAGAGACCCAGTACTTC. Its translation: CASSSGLGGGQETQYF. The complete variable domain, with remaining parts taken from reference TRBV7-3 and TRBJ2-5, reads GAGVSQTPSNKVTEKGKYVELRCDPISGHTALYWYRQSLGQGPEFLIYFQGTGAADDSGLPNDRFFAVRPEGSVSTLKIQRTERGDSAVYLCASSSGLGGGQETQYFGPGTRLLVL.

The rearrangement joins TRBV9 to TRBJ1-2, with no clear D. Germline values: CDR1 SGDLS, CDR2 YYNGEE. V lost 3 bases, J lost 4 bases, and 10 bases lay in between. The CDR3 sequence is 13 residues long. CDR3 protein: CASSATASYGYTF. The CDR3 DNA reads as TGTGCCAGCAGCGCCACGGCTAGCTATGGCTACACCTTC.

This rearrangement joins TRBV2 to TRBJ1-5, with D hard to call. The V end was cut by 4 bases, the J end by 0 bases, with 10 bases between. In germline, CDR1 is SNHLY, CDR2 FYNNEI. The CDR3 is 15 amino acids. CDR3 loop: CASSVSGYSNQPQHF. In nucleotides, the CDR3 is TGTGCCAGCAGTGTATCGGGGTATAGCAATCAGCCCCAGCATTTT.

In its sample, this clone was seen a few times. This chain connects TRBV20-1 to TRBJ1-5; a possible D gene is TRBD1 (5 bases). Per the germline V gene, CDR1 is DFQATT and CDR2 is SNEGSKA (reference sequence). The CDR3 contains 15 residues. Trimming took 3 bases from V and 3 from J, leaving 15 bases between them. The DNA of the CDR3 is TGCAGTGCTAGTCCGGCAGGGCTCACCAATCAGCCCCAGCATTTT. Its translation: CSASPAGLTNQPQHF.

The rearrangement links TRBV12-5 to TRBJ2-7, with TRBD1 matching 9 bases. The CDR3 extends over 16 amino acids. V dropped 2 bases and J dropped 1; count of bases not matched to a gene: 6. Germline V gene data show CDR1 as LGHNT and CDR2 as FRNRAP. CDR3 in amino acids: CASGLSYRGPSYEQYF. The DNA for the CDR3 is TGTGCTAGTGGTTTGAGCTACAGGGGGCCGTCCTACGAGCAGTACTTC. Full variable domain (remainder filled in from reference TRBV12-5 and TRBJ2-7): DARVTQTPRHKVTEMGQEVTMRCQPILGHNTVFWYRQTMMQGLELLAYFRNRAPLDDSGMPKDRFSAEMPDATLATLKIQPSEPRDSAVYFCASGLSYRGPSYEQYFGPGTRLTVT.

The V gene is TRBV18, the J gene TRBJ2-2; D perhaps matches TRBD2 (5 bases). This CDR3 is 16 amino acids long. The V and J ends lost 4 bases and 0 bases respectively, with 12 bases between them. Germline CDR1 and CDR2: KGHSH and LQKENI. CDR3 nucleotides: TGTGCCAGCTCACTACACGGACTCGCGAACACCGGGGAGCTGTTTTTT. Its translation is CASSLHGLANTGELFF.

This chain uses TRBV3-1 (or the pseudogene TRBV3-2) with TRBJ2-1, with 11 bases aligning to TRBD2. The CDR3 has 14 amino acids. With 4 bases clipped from V and 8 bases from J, the junction kept 4 bases outside the gene matches. Germline V lookup: CDR1 LGHDT, CDR2 YNNKEL (reference sequence). Here the CDR3 reads CASSLAGGPDEQFF. In DNA form, the CDR3 reads TGTGCCAGCAGCCTAGCGGGGGGGCCGGATGAGCAGTTCTTC.

The J gene is TRBJ2-7, the V gene TRBV7-8, with a possible D match to TRBD1 (6 bases). This CDR3 spans 12 amino acids. The V end was cut by 3 bases, the J end by 6 bases, with 9 bases between. CDR1 is SGHVS, CDR2 FQNEAQ, per germline. CDR3 sequence: CASSFTGSEQYF. The CDR3 region has the DNA TGTGCCAGCAGCTTTACAGGGTCCGAGCAGTACTTC. Together with reference TRBV7-8 and TRBJ2-7, the CDR3 gives the full variable domain: GAGVSQSPRYKVAKRGQDVALRCDPISGHVSLFWYQQALGQGPEFLTYFQNEAQLDKSGLPSDRFFAERPEGSVSTLKIQRTQQEDSAVYLCASSFTGSEQYFGPGTRLTVT.

This chain connects TRBV27 to TRBJ2-1, with 10 bases lining up with TRBD2. The length of the CDR3 is 14 residues. Trimming took 8 bases from V and 10 from J; bases not matched to a gene: 11. Germline V lookup: CDR1 MNHEY, CDR2 SMNVEV (reference sequence). The CDR3 sequence is CASRLSGGALEQFF. The CDR3 DNA is TGTGCCAGCCGTCTGAGCGGGGGGGCCTTGGAGCAGTTCTTC.